This T cell receptor beta chain is from a study of lung T cells in sarcoidosis with Löfgren's syndrome. Study-level information: CD4+ T cells build up in sarcoidosis bronchoalveolar lavage fluid.

This CDR3 comprises 13 residues. The germline CDR1 and CDR2 sequences are DFQATT and SNEGSKA (reference sequence). Study-level results: TRAV12-1 and TRBV2 were reportedly most expanded in Löfgren's patients.

A single record per CDR3 protein comes from TCRdb applying MiXCR to the reads. The table records roughly 63,000 distinct CDR3 sequences, around 21% of them present only once. Concerning this clonotype itself: What it binds is unknown. Possible read error: a much larger clone is one base away.

This receptor was identified in a human donor with sarcoidosis (Löfgren's syndrome or another form), or a control subject (not recorded which). This chain links TRBV20-1 with TRBJ1-2; unclear D gene. Sequenced: CD4+ T cells from PBMCs. For the CDR3, the DNA is TGCGGTGCTAGAGATCAAGTTCTAGGCGGCTACACCTTC. Encoded protein: CGARDQVLGGYTF.